Described below is a single TCR beta chain sequence and its context. The antigen is unknown. This entry belongs to a study of CD39 and CD103 CD8 tumor-infiltrating T cells. Findings and limits, study-wide: Compared with DN, SP and blood memory CD8, DP TILs appeared more oligoclonal.

Clones were sequenced by immunoSEQ multiplex PCR, and TCRdb holds only the in-frame ones, with some missing. Here the sample spans roughly 18,000 clones, 90% to 95% being singletons. The length of the CDR3 is 14 residues. Per germline, CDR1 SGHKS and CDR2 YYEKEE (reference sequence). The germline V and J ends were trimmed by 5 bases and 1 base, with 12 bases remaining between them. The TCR sequence derives from a human donor with head and neck squamous cell carcinoma. Sequencing was carried out using CD8+ T cells sorted from blood. Described subset: total memory CD8 T cells (CD45RA-CCR7+/-) from blood or uninvolved lymph node. J is TRBJ1-1 and V is TRBV5-5; no definite D call. DNA for the CDR3: TGTGCCAGCAGGACGGGGTGGGGGAACACTGAAGCTTTCTTT. It encodes CASRTGWGNTEAFF.